The T cell receptor beta chain under discussion was sequenced for a study of CD8 T cells in Susac syndrome. The CDR3 has 14 residues. V was cut by 1 base and J by 0 bases, with 5 bases left in between. Germline CDR1 and CDR2: SGHDT and YYEEEE. RNA in amounts of roughly 0.5 to 1 ug was reverse transcribed with random hexamers. The authors amplified TCR beta CDR3 across 54 Vbeta and 13 Jbeta using immunoSEQ multiplex PCR. TCRdb re-called the immunoSEQ multiplex PCR reads through MiXCR, storing one row per CDR3 protein. The sample lists 150,000 to 200,000 distinct CDR3 sequences, 93% occurring once. Sequencing of TCR beta drew on CD8+ and CD4+ T cells from blood. The CD8+ and CD4+ T cells were isolated magnetically using a negative isolation approach, whereas the TEMRA cells were enriched by FACS. Regarding the study as a whole: The relatively small number of individuals in the TCR sequencing and HLA analysis was acknowledged by the study.

As to this clonotype: Its antigen is unknown.

Material for sequencing was CD4+ T cells from PBMCs. The V and J genes are TRBV5-6 and TRBJ1-5; D remains ambiguous. This receptor was identified in a human donor in good health. The CDR3 DNA is TGTGCCAGCAGCTTGTTCGATAGCAATCAGCCCCAGCATTTT. Translating it yields CASSLFDSNQPQHF.